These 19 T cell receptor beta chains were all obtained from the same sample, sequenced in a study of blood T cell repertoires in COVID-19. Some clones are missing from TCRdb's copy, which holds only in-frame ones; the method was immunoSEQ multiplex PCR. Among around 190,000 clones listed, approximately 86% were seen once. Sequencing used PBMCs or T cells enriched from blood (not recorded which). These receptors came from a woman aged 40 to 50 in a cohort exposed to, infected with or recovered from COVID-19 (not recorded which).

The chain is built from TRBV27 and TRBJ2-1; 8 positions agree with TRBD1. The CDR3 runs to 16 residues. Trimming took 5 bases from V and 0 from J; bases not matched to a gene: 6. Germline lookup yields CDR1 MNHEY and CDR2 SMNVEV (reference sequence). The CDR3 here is CASSIWDRSSYNEQFF. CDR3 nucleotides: TGTGCCAGCAGTATCTGGGACAGGAGCTCCTACAATGAGCAGTTCTTC.

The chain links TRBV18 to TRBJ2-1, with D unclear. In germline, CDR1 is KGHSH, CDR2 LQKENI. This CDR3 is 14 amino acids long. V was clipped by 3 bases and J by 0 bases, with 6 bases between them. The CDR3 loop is CASSPKSSYNEQFF. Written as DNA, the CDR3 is TGTGCCAGCTCACCCAAGAGCTCCTACAATGAGCAGTTCTTC.

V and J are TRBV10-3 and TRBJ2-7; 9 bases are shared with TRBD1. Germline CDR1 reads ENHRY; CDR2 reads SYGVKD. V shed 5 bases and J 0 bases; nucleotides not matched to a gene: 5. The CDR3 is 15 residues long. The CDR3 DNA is TGTGCCATCAGTAATAACAGGGGGCCCTCCTACGAGCAGTACTTC. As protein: CAISNNRGPSYEQYF.

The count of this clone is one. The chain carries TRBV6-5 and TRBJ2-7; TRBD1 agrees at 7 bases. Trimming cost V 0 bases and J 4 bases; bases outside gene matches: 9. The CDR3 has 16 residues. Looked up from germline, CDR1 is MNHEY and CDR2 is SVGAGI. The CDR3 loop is CASSYSPGTVAYEQYF. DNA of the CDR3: TGTGCCAGCAGTTACTCCCCTGGGACAGTGGCTTACGAGCAGTACTTC.

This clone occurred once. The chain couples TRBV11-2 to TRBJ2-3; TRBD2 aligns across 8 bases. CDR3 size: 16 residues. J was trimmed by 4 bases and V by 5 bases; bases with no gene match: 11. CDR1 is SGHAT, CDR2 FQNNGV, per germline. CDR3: CASSVGASGPADTQYF. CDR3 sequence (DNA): TGTGCCAGCAGCGTGGGGGCTAGCGGGCCGGCAGATACGCAGTATTTT.

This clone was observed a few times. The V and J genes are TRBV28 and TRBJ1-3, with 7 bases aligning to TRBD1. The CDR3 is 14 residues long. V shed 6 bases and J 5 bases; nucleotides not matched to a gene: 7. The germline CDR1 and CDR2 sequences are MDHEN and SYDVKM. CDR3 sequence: CASSFDRARNTIYF. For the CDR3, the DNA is TGTGCCAGCAGCTTCGACAGGGCTAGAAACACCATATATTTT.

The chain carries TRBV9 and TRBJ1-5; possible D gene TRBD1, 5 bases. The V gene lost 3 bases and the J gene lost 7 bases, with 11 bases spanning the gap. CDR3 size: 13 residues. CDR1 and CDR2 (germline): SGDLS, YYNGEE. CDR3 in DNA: TGTGCCAGCAGCGAAGGAGGGGACCAGCCCCAGCATTTT. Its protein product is CASSEGGDQPQHF.

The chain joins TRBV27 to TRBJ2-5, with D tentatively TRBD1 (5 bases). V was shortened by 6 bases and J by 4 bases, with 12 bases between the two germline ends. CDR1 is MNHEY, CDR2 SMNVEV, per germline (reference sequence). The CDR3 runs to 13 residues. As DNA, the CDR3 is TGTGCCAGCAGAAACACAGGTGCAGAGACCCAGTACTTC. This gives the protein CASRNTGAETQYF.

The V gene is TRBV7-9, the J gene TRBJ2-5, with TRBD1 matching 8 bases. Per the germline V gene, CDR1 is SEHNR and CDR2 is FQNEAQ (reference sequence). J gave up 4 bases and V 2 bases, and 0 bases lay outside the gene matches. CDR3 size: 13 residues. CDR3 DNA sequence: TGTGCCAGCAGCTTAACAGGGGGAGAGACCCAGTACTTC. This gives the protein CASSLTGGETQYF.

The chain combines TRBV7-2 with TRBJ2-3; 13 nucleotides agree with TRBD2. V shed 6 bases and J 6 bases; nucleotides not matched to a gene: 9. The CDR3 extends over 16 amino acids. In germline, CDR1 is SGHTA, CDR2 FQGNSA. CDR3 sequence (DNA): TGTGCCAGCAGTTTACTAGCGGGGGGGCGACCTGATACGCAGTATTTT. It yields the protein CASSLLAGGRPDTQYF.

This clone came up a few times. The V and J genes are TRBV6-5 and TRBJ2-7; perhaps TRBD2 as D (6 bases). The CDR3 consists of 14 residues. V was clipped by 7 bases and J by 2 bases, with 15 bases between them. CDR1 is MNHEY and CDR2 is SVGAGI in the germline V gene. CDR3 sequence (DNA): TGTGCCAGCACTCGGATAGGACTAACCTACGAGCAGTACTTC. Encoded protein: CASTRIGLTYEQYF.

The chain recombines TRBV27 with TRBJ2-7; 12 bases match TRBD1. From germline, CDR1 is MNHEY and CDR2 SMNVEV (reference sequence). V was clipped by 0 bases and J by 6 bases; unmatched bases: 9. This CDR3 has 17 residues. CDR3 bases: TGTGCCAGCAGTTTATCAAACCGGGACAGGGGGCAGGGCGAGCAGTACTTC. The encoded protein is CASSLSNRDRGQGEQYF.

CDR3: CATRGVGSYEQYF. CDR3 coding DNA: TGTGCCACCCGCGGGGTCGGCTCCTACGAGCAGTACTTC. This chain uses TRBV15 with TRBJ2-7; D is perhaps TRBD2 (6 bases). The germline CDR1 and CDR2 sequences are LNHNV and YYDKDF (reference sequence). The CDR3 extends over 13 amino acids. V gave up 8 bases and J gave up 0 bases, with 11 bases separating them.

The CDR3 sequence is CASSKVGVAGNTIYF. The CDR3 region has the DNA TGTGCCAGCTCGAAAGTCGGGGTTGCGGGAAACACCATATATTTT. This rearrangement joins TRBV7-2 to TRBJ1-3; D is uncertain. Trimming cost V 8 bases and J 4 bases, with 18 bases left between them. The CDR3 loop spans 15 amino acids. Germline V gene lookup returns CDR1 SGHTA and CDR2 FQGNSA.

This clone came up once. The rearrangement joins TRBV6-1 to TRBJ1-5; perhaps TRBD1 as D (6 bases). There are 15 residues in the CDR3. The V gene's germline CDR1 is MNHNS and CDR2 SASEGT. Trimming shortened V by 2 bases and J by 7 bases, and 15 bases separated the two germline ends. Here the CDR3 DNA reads TGTGCCAGCAGTGAAATACAGGGAGACCACCAGCCCCAGCATTTT. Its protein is CASSEIQGDHQPQHF.

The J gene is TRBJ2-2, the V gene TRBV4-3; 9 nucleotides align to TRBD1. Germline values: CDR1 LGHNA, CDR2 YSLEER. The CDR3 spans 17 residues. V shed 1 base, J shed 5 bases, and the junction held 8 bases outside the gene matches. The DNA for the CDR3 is TGCGCCAGCAGCCAAGCAGTACAGGGGGCGCTTACCGGGGAGCTGTTTTTT. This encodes CASSQAVQGALTGELFF.

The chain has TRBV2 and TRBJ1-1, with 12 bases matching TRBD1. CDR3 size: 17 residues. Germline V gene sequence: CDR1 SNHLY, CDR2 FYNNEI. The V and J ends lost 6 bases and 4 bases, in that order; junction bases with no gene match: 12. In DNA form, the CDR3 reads TGTGCCAGCAGACCAAGGCGGGGACAGGGGGCGAGCACTGAAGCTTTCTTT. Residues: CASRPRRGQGASTEAFF.

Here the CDR3 DNA reads TGCGCCAGCAGCCAGGGACAGGGAGCGAGAACTAATGAAAAACTGTTTTTT. The encoded protein is CASSQGQGARTNEKLFF. The V gene is TRBV4-1, the J gene TRBJ1-4; 9 bases match TRBD1. V lost 3 bases to trimming and J lost 1 base; unmatched junction nucleotides: 6. The CDR3 totals 17 residues. Germline V CDR1 and CDR2: MGHRA, YSYEKL.

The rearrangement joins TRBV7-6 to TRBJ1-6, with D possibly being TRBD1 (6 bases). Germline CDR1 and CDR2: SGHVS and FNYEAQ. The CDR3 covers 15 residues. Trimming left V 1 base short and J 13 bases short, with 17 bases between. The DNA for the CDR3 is TGTGCCAGCAGCTTAGGCGGACAGCCGGGGCCGCCCCTCCACTTT. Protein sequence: CASSLGGQPGPPLHF. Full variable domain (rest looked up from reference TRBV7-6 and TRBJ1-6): GAGVSQSPRYKVTKRGQDVALRCDPISGHVSLYWYRQALGQGPEFLTYFNYEAQQDKSGLPNDRFSAERPEGSISTLTIQRTEQRDSAMYRCASSLGGQPGPPLHFGNGTRLTVT.